This T cell receptor beta chain was captured by sequencing in a study of blood T cell repertoires in COVID-19. Study at large: Specimens from acute and convalescent COVID-19 originated in the United States, Italy and Spain. T cells, B-cell-depleted T cells, or PBMCs supplied cDNA or gDNA.

Per the original methods: Amplification of reference gene primers was used by the study to estimate nucleated cell counts. Profiling relied on immunoSEQ multiplex PCR, and the TCRdb table lists in-frame clones only, not all of them. V and J calls and clone size are as listed in that table; D and trimming were resolved from the DNA. The sample has 380,000 or so clones, roughly 90% seen once. Trimming removed 8 bases from V and 4 bases from J, with 10 bases in between. This CDR3 is built from 12 residues. The germline gives CDR1 MNHEY, CDR2 SVGAGI. A Seattle source enrolled patients during active infection and followed them longitudinally.

What was sequenced was peripheral blood. The V and J genes are TRBV6-5 and TRBJ2-3; a weak D match, TRBD2 (5 bases). This sequence originates from a woman aged 55-70 years with COVID-19, enrolled during active disease. CDR3 sequence: CASVGESDTQYF. In DNA, the CDR3 is TGTGCCAGCGTTGGGGAGTCAGATACGCAGTATTTT.